These 15 T cell receptor beta chains were sequenced from one sample in a study of blood T cell repertoires in COVID-19. This table comes from immunoSEQ multiplex PCR, and its TCRdb copy is limited to in-frame clones, with some not included. Among approximately 300,000 clones listed, approximately 84% were seen once. The source material was PBMCs or T cells enriched from blood (not recorded which). Receptors originate from a man aged 25 to 45 who had recovered from COVID-19.

V and J are TRBV18 and TRBJ1-1; possibly TRBD1 for D (5 bases). CDR3 length: 15 amino acids. In germline, CDR1 is KGHSH, CDR2 LQKENI. Trimming took 1 base from V and 5 from J, leaving 14 bases between them. This chain's CDR3 is CASSPRGDRGTEAFF. CDR3 coding DNA: TGTGCCAGCTCACCACGGGGGGATCGGGGTACTGAAGCTTTCTTT.

The J gene is TRBJ1-1, the V gene TRBV5-1; the D is unclear. The germline V gene has CDR1 SGHRS and CDR2 YFSETQ. CDR3 length: 13 amino acids. Trimming cost V 5 bases and J 10 bases, with 18 bases left between them. The CDR3 loop is CASSFGETAVAFF. CDR3 bases: TGCGCCAGCAGTTTCGGGGAAACAGCTGTAGCTTTCTTT.

Only a few counts were recorded for this clone. The chain carries TRBV7-2 and TRBJ2-2, with 14 bases aligning to TRBD2. This CDR3 has 18 residues. V trimming: 5 bases; J trimming: 6 bases; junction bases outside the gene matches: 11. Germline assignment: CDR1 SGHTA and CDR2 FQGNSA. The CDR3 here is CASSRATSGRDAPGELFF. Here the CDR3 DNA reads TGTGCCAGCAGCCGGGCGACTAGCGGGAGGGACGCTCCCGGGGAGCTGTTTTTT.

V and J are TRBV2 and TRBJ1-2; perhaps TRBD1 as D (6 bases). The CDR3 extends over 11 amino acids. The germline V gene encodes CDR1 SNHLY and CDR2 FYNNEI. The V end lost 8 bases, the J end lost 5 bases, and 9 bases lay between the germline ends. CDR3 nucleotide sequence: TGTGCCAGCGGAACAGGGTATGGCTACACCTTC. Translation: CASGTGYGYTF. Supplemented by reference TRBV2 and TRBJ1-2, the full variable domain reads EPEVTQTPSHQVTQMGQEVILRCVPISNHLYFYWYRQILGQKVEFLVSFYNNEISEKSEIFDDQFSVERPDGSNFTLKIRSTKLEDSAMYFCASGTGYGYTFGSGTRLTVV.

The chain links TRBV10-2 to TRBJ2-7; 10 bases map to TRBD1. The germline V gene encodes CDR1 WSHSY and CDR2 SAAADI. The length of the CDR3 is 15 residues. V gave up 6 bases and J gave up 0 bases; unmatched junction bases: 5. The CDR3 region is CASRPGTGASYEQYF. The CDR3 DNA sequence: TGCGCCAGCAGACCCGGGACAGGGGCCTCCTACGAGCAGTACTTC.

This clone was found once. The chain employs TRBV5-5 and TRBJ1-2; 10 bases align to TRBD1. The CDR3 spans 17 residues. The junction had 10 bases not matched to a gene; V was cut back by 2 bases and J by 3 bases. Germline CDR1 reads SGHKS; CDR2 reads YYEKEE (reference sequence). The DNA for the CDR3 is TGTGCCAGCAGCTTCCGGGACAGGGGCTCCCTGCACTATGGCTACACCTTC. It is translated as CASSFRDRGSLHYGYTF.

This clone was detected a few times. The chain is built from TRBV29-1 and TRBJ1-2, with TRBD1 matching 7 bases. Germline lookup yields CDR1 SQVTM and CDR2 ANQGSEA. The V and J ends lost 7 bases and 8 bases, in that order; junction bases with no gene match: 13. This CDR3 comprises 13 residues. Written as DNA, the CDR3 is TGCAGCGGGGTAGGGGGCTCCGCTAGAGGCTACACCTTC. It is translated as CSGVGGSARGYTF. The complete variable domain, with remaining parts taken from reference TRBV29-1 and TRBJ1-2, reads SAVISQKPSRDICQRGTSLTIQCQVDSQVTMMFWYRQQPGQSLTLIATANQGSEATYESGFVIDKFPISRPNLTFSTLTVSNMSPEDSSIYLCSGVGGSARGYTFGSGTRLTVV.

CDR3 nucleotides: TGTGCCAGCAGCCAAGAAAACATCCTTGGGCATCCTTACTCCTACGAGCAGTACTTC. Protein product: CASSQENILGHPYSYEQYF. The chain recombines TRBV14 with TRBJ2-7; the D is unclear. Trimming stripped 0 bases from V and 0 bases from J, with 21 bases between. Germline V gene data show CDR1 as SGHDN and CDR2 as FVKESK. The CDR3 runs to 19 residues. Based on the CDR3 plus reference TRBV14 and TRBJ2-7, the full variable domain is EAGVTQFPSHSVIEKGQTVTLRCDPISGHDNLYWYRRVMGKEIKFLLHFVKESKQDESGMPNNRFLAERTGGTYSTLKVQPAELEDSGVYFCASSQENILGHPYSYEQYFGPGTRLTVT.

CDR3 sequence (DNA): TGTGCCACCTTGCTGGCCCGGTCGGGGACCGGGGAGCTGTTTTTT. Protein product: CATLLARSGTGELFF. J is TRBJ2-2 and V is TRBV28; D perhaps matches TRBD2 (5 bases). CDR1 is MDHEN, CDR2 SYDVKM, per germline. With 10 bases removed from V and 5 bases from J, the gap between germline ends came to 20 bases. The CDR3 has 15 amino acids.

This chain links TRBV12-3 or TRBV12-4 with TRBJ2-1; the D gene is possibly TRBD2 (5 bases). Trimming cost V 11 bases and J 7 bases, with 15 bases left between them. The CDR3 is 12 residues long. The CDR3 DNA sequence: TGTGCCTCACGTGGGGAGACAAATGAGCAGTTCTTC. This codes for CASRGETNEQFF.

V and J are TRBV5-1 and TRBJ2-1; the match to TRBD1 covers 10 bases. The CDR3 spans 15 residues. The junction had 4 bases not matched to a gene; V was cut back by 3 bases and J by 4 bases. CDR1 SGHRS and CDR2 YFSETQ come from the germline V gene. The CDR3 DNA follows: TGCGCCAGCAGCTCGACGGACAGGGGGTACAATGAGCAGTTCTTC. As protein: CASSSTDRGYNEQFF.

This chain joins TRBV2 and TRBJ1-2; 8 positions match TRBD1. From germline, CDR1 is SNHLY and CDR2 FYNNEI. CDR3 length: 16 amino acids. With 6 bases clipped from V and 1 base from J, the junction kept 10 bases outside the gene matches. CDR3 nucleotides: TGTGCCAGCAGCCGGGACAGGAGTAAAAGTAACTATGGCTACACCTTC. Its translation is CASSRDRSKSNYGYTF.

The rearrangement links TRBV11-2 to TRBJ2-7, with 7 bases matching TRBD1. J lost 1 base, V lost 5 bases, and 14 bases had no gene match. This CDR3 spans 17 amino acids. CDR1 SGHAT and CDR2 FQNNGV come from the germline V gene. CDR3 amino acids: CASSPQPGQQRSYEQYF. The CDR3 DNA reads as TGTGCCAGCAGCCCCCAGCCGGGACAGCAAAGATCCTACGAGCAGTACTTC.

This chain connects TRBV19 to TRBJ1-4; the D gene is possibly TRBD1 (5 bases). Trimming cost V 8 bases and J 3 bases, with 16 bases left between them. This CDR3 is built from 15 residues. Per germline, CDR1 LNHDA and CDR2 SQIVND (reference sequence). CDR3 nucleotides: TGTGCCAGTGCTTCCCCTGGGGCTTCTAATGAAAAACTGTTTTTT. This sequence encodes CASASPGASNEKLFF.

The chain couples TRBV30 to TRBJ1-2; TRBD1 matches at 11 bases. Germline V gene data show CDR1 as GTSNPN and CDR2 as SVGIG (reference sequence). This CDR3 is 17 amino acids long. Trimming removed 1 base from V and 3 bases from J; junction bases left unmatched: 10. The CDR3: CAWSELDRGRLDYGYTF. DNA of the CDR3: TGTGCCTGGAGTGAATTGGACAGGGGGCGTCTTGACTATGGCTACACCTTC.